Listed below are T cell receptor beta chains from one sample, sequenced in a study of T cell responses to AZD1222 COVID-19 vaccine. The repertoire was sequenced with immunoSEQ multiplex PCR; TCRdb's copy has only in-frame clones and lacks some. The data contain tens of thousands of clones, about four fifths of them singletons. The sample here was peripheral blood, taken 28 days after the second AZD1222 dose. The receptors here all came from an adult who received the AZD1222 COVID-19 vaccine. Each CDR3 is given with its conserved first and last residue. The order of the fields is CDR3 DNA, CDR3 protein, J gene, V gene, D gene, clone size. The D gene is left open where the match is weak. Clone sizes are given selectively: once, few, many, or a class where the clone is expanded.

cdr3_nt: TGTGCCAGCAGAACTAGAGATCCGGGACAGGGCTGGAACACTGAAGCTTTCTTT
cdr3_aa: CASRTRDPGQGWNTEAFF
j_call: TRBJ1-1
v_call: TRBV27
d_call: TRBD1
clone_size: NA

cdr3_nt: TGTGCCAGCAGCCGGGACAGCCCGGGGGAGACCCAGTACTTC
cdr3_aa: CASSRDSPGETQYF
j_call: TRBJ2-5
v_call: TRBV11-2
d_call: TRBD1
clone_size: NA

cdr3_nt: TGTGCCAGCAGTAAACGACTAGCGGGGGCCAATGAGCAGTTCTTC
cdr3_aa: CASSKRLAGANEQFF
j_call: TRBJ2-1
v_call: TRBV2
d_call: TRBD2
clone_size: NA

cdr3_nt: TGTGCCAGCAGCTTAGGGGCAGGGTTGGGTACGCAGTATTTT
cdr3_aa: CASSLGAGLGTQYF
j_call: TRBJ2-3
v_call: TRBV11-2
d_call: NA
clone_size: NA

cdr3_nt: TGCGCCAGCAGCTTCCTACACCAGGGGGACACTGAAGCTTTCTTT
cdr3_aa: CASSFLHQGDTEAFF
j_call: TRBJ1-1
v_call: TRBV5-1
d_call: TRBD1
clone_size: NA

cdr3_nt: TGTGCCAGTAAGGAAGCGGACAGGTACACCTACAATGAGCAGTTCTTC
cdr3_aa: CASKEADRYTYNEQFF
j_call: TRBJ2-1
v_call: TRBV2
d_call: TRBD1
clone_size: NA

cdr3_nt: TGTGCCAGCTCACCACAGGGGACGAACACTGAAGCTTTCTTT
cdr3_aa: CASSPQGTNTEAFF
j_call: TRBJ1-1
v_call: TRBV18
d_call: NA
clone_size: once

cdr3_nt: TGTGCCAGCAGACAGGGGATTCAGCCCCAGCATTTT
cdr3_aa: CASRQGIQPQHF
j_call: TRBJ1-5
v_call: TRBV12-3/TRBV12-4
d_call: TRBD1
clone_size: few

cdr3_nt: TGTGCCAGCAGGCCGGCCCATGGGTCTGGGTACAATGAGCAGTTCTTC
cdr3_aa: CASRPAHGSGYNEQFF
j_call: TRBJ2-1
v_call: TRBV2
d_call: NA
clone_size: NA

cdr3_nt: TGTGCCAGCAGTGAAGGATCGGCTGTCCCGAATCAGCCCCAGCATTTT
cdr3_aa: CASSEGSAVPNQPQHF
j_call: TRBJ1-5
v_call: TRBV6-1
d_call: NA
clone_size: NA

cdr3_nt: TGTGCCACCCAGAAGACCGACGCCTACGAGCAGTACTTC
cdr3_aa: CATQKTDAYEQYF
j_call: TRBJ2-7
v_call: TRBV19
d_call: NA
clone_size: NA

cdr3_nt: TGCAGTGCTAGTGCTCCCGGGGGGGCTTTCTACAATGAGCAGTTCTTC
cdr3_aa: CSASAPGGAFYNEQFF
j_call: TRBJ2-1
v_call: TRBV20-1
d_call: TRBD2
clone_size: once

cdr3_nt: TGCGCCAGCAGCCGGGGAGGGTTGCAGGCCTCGAACACCGGGGAGCTGTTTTTT
cdr3_aa: CASSRGGLQASNTGELFF
j_call: TRBJ2-2
v_call: TRBV4-3
d_call: TRBD2
clone_size: NA

cdr3_nt: TGCGCCAGCAGCCCGGACAGGGGGAACACCGGGGAGCTGTTTTTT
cdr3_aa: CASSPDRGNTGELFF
j_call: TRBJ2-2
v_call: TRBV5-1
d_call: TRBD1
clone_size: NA

cdr3_nt: TGTGCCAGCAGCTCGCGCCAGAGCTCTGGAAACACCATATATTTT
cdr3_aa: CASSSRQSSGNTIYF
j_call: TRBJ1-3
v_call: TRBV11-2
d_call: NA
clone_size: NA

cdr3_nt: TGTGCCAGCAGCTTAGTCCGGACACCTGAAGAGACCCAGTACTTC
cdr3_aa: CASSLVRTPEETQYF
j_call: TRBJ2-5
v_call: TRBV7-2
d_call: NA
clone_size: NA

cdr3_nt: TGTGCCACCGAGTCTAGCGGCCACTACAATGAGCAGTTCTTC
cdr3_aa: CATESSGHYNEQFF
j_call: TRBJ2-1
v_call: TRBV24-1
d_call: TRBD2
clone_size: NA

cdr3_nt: TGTGCCAGCAGCCTGCTAGCGGGGGGGCATGCAGATACGCAGTATTTT
cdr3_aa: CASSLLAGGHADTQYF
j_call: TRBJ2-3
v_call: TRBV5-6
d_call: TRBD2
clone_size: NA

cdr3_nt: TGTGCCAGCTCACCAGACAGGGGACCTGGAAACACCATATATTTT
cdr3_aa: CASSPDRGPGNTIYF
j_call: TRBJ1-3
v_call: TRBV18
d_call: TRBD1
clone_size: NA

cdr3_nt: TGCAGCGTTGATTCAGGGGGGTACGAGCAGTACTTC
cdr3_aa: CSVDSGGYEQYF
j_call: TRBJ2-7
v_call: TRBV29-1
d_call: NA
clone_size: NA

cdr3_nt: TGTGCCAGCAGCAACCAGGGAAGGTCCTACGAGCAGTACTTC
cdr3_aa: CASSNQGRSYEQYF
j_call: TRBJ2-7
v_call: TRBV21-1
d_call: NA
clone_size: NA

cdr3_nt: TGTGCCTGGGCTCCTTACCGGGCTACGACCGACGAGCAGTACTTC
cdr3_aa: CAWAPYRATTDEQYF
j_call: TRBJ2-7
v_call: TRBV30
d_call: NA
clone_size: few

cdr3_nt: TGTGCCAGTAGGCTACAGGGGGGTTACAATGAGCAGTTCTTC
cdr3_aa: CASRLQGGYNEQFF
j_call: TRBJ2-1
v_call: TRBV19
d_call: TRBD1
clone_size: NA

cdr3_nt: TGTGCCAGCAGTTTAGGTTTGGGTTTGGGACAGAGTAATGAAAAACTGTTTTTT
cdr3_aa: CASSLGLGLGQSNEKLFF
j_call: TRBJ1-4
v_call: TRBV11-2
d_call: TRBD1
clone_size: few

cdr3_nt: TGTGCCAGCAGCGTTAGCGGAGCCTACGAGCAGTACTTC
cdr3_aa: CASSVSGAYEQYF
j_call: TRBJ2-7
v_call: TRBV9
d_call: NA
clone_size: NA

cdr3_nt: TGTGCCATCAGTGAGGGCAGTAGTTCACCCCTCCACTTT
cdr3_aa: CAISEGSSSPLHF
j_call: TRBJ1-6
v_call: TRBV10-3
d_call: NA
clone_size: NA

cdr3_nt: TGTGCCACCGGGACAGGAGGGAACACCGGGGAGCTGTTTTTT
cdr3_aa: CATGTGGNTGELFF
j_call: TRBJ2-2
v_call: TRBV28
d_call: TRBD1
clone_size: NA

cdr3_nt: TGTGCCAGCAGCCAAGTGGGAGGGGAGACCCAGTACTTC
cdr3_aa: CASSQVGGETQYF
j_call: TRBJ2-5
v_call: TRBV3-1/TRBV3-2
d_call: TRBD2
clone_size: NA

cdr3_nt: TGTGCCAGCAGCCCCGGACAGGGGAGGACCGATCAGCCCCAGCATTTT
cdr3_aa: CASSPGQGRTDQPQHF
j_call: TRBJ1-5
v_call: TRBV7-6
d_call: TRBD1
clone_size: once

cdr3_nt: TGCGCCAGCAGCCCGGCCTCTGTCGGGAGGAAAAACATTCAGTACTTC
cdr3_aa: CASSPASVGRKNIQYF
j_call: TRBJ2-4
v_call: TRBV5-1
d_call: TRBD2
clone_size: NA

cdr3_nt: TGTGCCATCGGGACCTCGGGAACTGAAGCTTTCTTT
cdr3_aa: CAIGTSGTEAFF
j_call: TRBJ1-1
v_call: TRBV10-3
d_call: NA
clone_size: NA

cdr3_nt: TGTGCCAGTAGTATTCCATCCTCCTACGAGCAGTACTTC
cdr3_aa: CASSIPSSYEQYF
j_call: TRBJ2-7
v_call: TRBV19
d_call: NA
clone_size: NA

cdr3_nt: TGTGCCAGCAGTGAACATGCAGGGGGAAGAACTGAAGCTTTCTTT
cdr3_aa: CASSEHAGGRTEAFF
j_call: TRBJ1-1
v_call: TRBV6-1
d_call: TRBD1
clone_size: NA

cdr3_nt: TGTGCCAGCAGCCCACAATCCCAAGATGAAAAACTGTTTTTT
cdr3_aa: CASSPQSQDEKLFF
j_call: TRBJ1-4
v_call: TRBV4-2
d_call: NA
clone_size: NA

cdr3_nt: TGTGCCAGCAGCCGTCGGACTAGCGGGTCGAGAGAAGAGACCCAGTACTTC
cdr3_aa: CASSRRTSGSREETQYF
j_call: TRBJ2-5
v_call: TRBV5-6
d_call: TRBD2
clone_size: NA

cdr3_nt: TGTGCCAGCAGCCAGGGGACAGGCTCTACAGATCAGCCCCAGCATTTT
cdr3_aa: CASSQGTGSTDQPQHF
j_call: TRBJ1-5
v_call: TRBV3-1/TRBV3-2
d_call: TRBD1
clone_size: NA

cdr3_nt: TGTGCCAGTAGTATAGGAATAAGGGACAGGGGGCAGGCGGGCAATCAGCCCCAGCATTTT
cdr3_aa: CASSIGIRDRGQAGNQPQHF
j_call: TRBJ1-5
v_call: TRBV19
d_call: TRBD1
clone_size: once

cdr3_nt: TGTGCCAGCAGCCCATGGGCGGGACAGATGAACACTGAAGCTTTCTTT
cdr3_aa: CASSPWAGQMNTEAFF
j_call: TRBJ1-1
v_call: TRBV11-2
d_call: TRBD1
clone_size: NA

cdr3_nt: TGTGCCAGCAGTCAAGAACAGGCGAGAAATCAGCCCCAGCATTTT
cdr3_aa: CASSQEQARNQPQHF
j_call: TRBJ1-5
v_call: TRBV2
d_call: NA
clone_size: NA

cdr3_nt: TGTGCCAGCACCAGCGTCGGCGAGCAGTACTTC
cdr3_aa: CASTSVGEQYF
j_call: TRBJ2-7
v_call: TRBV12-3/TRBV12-4
d_call: NA
clone_size: NA

cdr3_nt: TGTGCCAGCAGTTTTGCTGGGGCTGAGCAGTTCTTC
cdr3_aa: CASSFAGAEQFF
j_call: TRBJ2-1
v_call: TRBV27
d_call: NA
clone_size: NA

cdr3_nt: TGCAGTGCTGGTGGGAAAATGAACACTGAAGCTTTCTTT
cdr3_aa: CSAGGKMNTEAFF
j_call: TRBJ1-1
v_call: TRBV20-1
d_call: NA
clone_size: once

cdr3_nt: TGTGCCAGCAGCCAAGAGTCACACTCTGGAAACACCATATATTTT
cdr3_aa: CASSQESHSGNTIYF
j_call: TRBJ1-3
v_call: TRBV4-2
d_call: NA
clone_size: NA

cdr3_nt: TGTGCCAGCAGCCTCGTGACGGGGGCCAACATCCGCCCCTTCTTC
cdr3_aa: CASSLVTGANIRPFF
j_call: TRBJ2-1
v_call: TRBV7-2
d_call: NA
clone_size: NA

cdr3_nt: TGTGCCAGCAGTGACCCGGGTAGACCGGCCCTGGGGACGCAGTATTTT
cdr3_aa: CASSDPGRPALGTQYF
j_call: TRBJ2-3
v_call: TRBV6-2/TRBV6-3
d_call: NA
clone_size: NA

cdr3_nt: TGCGCCAGCAGCCAAGGTATCTTTCGGGACCGCTCCCCTACCTACGAGCAGTACTTC
cdr3_aa: CASSQGIFRDRSPTYEQYF
j_call: TRBJ2-7
v_call: TRBV4-3
d_call: NA
clone_size: NA

cdr3_nt: TGCAGCGCCGATGTACAGGGTGCTAACTATGGCTACACCTTC
cdr3_aa: CSADVQGANYGYTF
j_call: TRBJ1-2
v_call: TRBV29-1
d_call: NA
clone_size: NA